This TCR beta chain was identified during a study of prognosis after radiotherapy for stage I lung cancer. Overall study: Patients received 3 to 5 SBRT fractions with a biologically effective dose of at least 100 Gy.

Whole-study findings and limits: Lower Shannon entropy values were found after stereotactic body radiation therapy in patients who developed distant metastases.

From genomic DNA, two-round multiplex PCR was used to amplify TCR beta CDR3. Amplification during the initial PCR round employed primers specific to each TRBV and TRBJ gene. Each CDR3 protein is one row after TCRdb ran MiXCR on the multiplex PCR reads. This table has about 36,000 distinct CDR3 sequences, roughly a third appearing once. This clonotype was counted ten times or more. Antigen: not known. Source: PBMCs, taken before or after stereotactic body radiation therapy (not recorded which). The receptor comes from a donor over 45 with non-small cell lung cancer.

Written as DNA, the CDR3 is TGTGCCAGCAGCTTGAGAGACGGGAACTCTGGAAACACCATATATTTT. Translation: CASSLRDGNSGNTIYF. The gene calls are TRBV5-4 and TRBJ1-3; D is unclear. Germline CDR1 SGHNT, CDR2 YYREEE (reference sequence). The CDR3 spans 16 residues. V was clipped by 1 base and J by 0 bases, with 11 bases between them.